One T cell receptor beta chain is described in this entry. CDR1 is SEHNR, CDR2 FQNEAQ, per germline (reference sequence). The junction had 6 bases not matched to a gene; V was cut back by 1 base and J by 6 bases. CDR3 length: 16 amino acids. The data stem from a study of blood T cell repertoires in COVID-19. About the study: Sites in the United States, Italy and Spain provided acute and convalescent COVID-19 samples.

The repertoire was sequenced with immunoSEQ multiplex PCR; TCRdb's copy has only in-frame clones and lacks some. The table has about 66,000 clones, 90% to 95% seen once. The J gene is TRBJ2-2, the V gene TRBV7-9; TRBD1 aligns across 9 bases. What was sequenced was peripheral blood. The TCR was taken from a human donor in a cohort sampled during active COVID-19. The CDR3, as DNA: TGTGCCAGCAGCTTAGGCGGGACAGGGTTGGCCGGGGAGCTGTTTTTT. It yields the protein CASSLGGTGLAGELFF.